This TCR beta chain was identified during a study of T cell changes during pregnancy in multiple sclerosis. Trimming removed 6 bases from V and 5 bases from J; junction bases left unmatched: 3. The germline CDR1 and CDR2 sequences are SNHLY and FYNNEI. The CDR3 is made up of 12 amino acids. The repertoire was sequenced with immunoSEQ multiplex PCR; TCRdb's copy has only in-frame clones and lacks some. The sample lists about 97,000 clones; around 92% were seen once. This sample comprised peripheral blood, obtained in the second trimester of pregnancy. The sequence was collected from a female donor with multiple sclerosis, enrolled in a pregnancy study. This chain joins TRBV2 and TRBJ2-5, with 7 bases identical to TRBD1. The CDR3 region is CASREDRETQYF. The CDR3 DNA is TGTGCCAGCAGAGAGGACAGGGAGACCCAGTACTTC. Using reference TRBV2 and TRBJ2-5 for the parts outside the CDR3, the full variable domain is EPEVTQTPSHQVTQMGQEVILRCVPISNHLYFYWYRQILGQKVEFLVSFYNNEISEKSEIFDDQFSVERPDGSNFTLKIRSTKLEDSAMYFCASREDRETQYFGPGTRLLVL.